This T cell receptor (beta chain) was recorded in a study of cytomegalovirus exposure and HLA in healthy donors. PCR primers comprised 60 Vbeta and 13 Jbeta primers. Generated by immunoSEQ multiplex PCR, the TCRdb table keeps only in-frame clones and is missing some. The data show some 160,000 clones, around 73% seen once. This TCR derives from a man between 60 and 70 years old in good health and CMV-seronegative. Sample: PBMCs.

CDR3 residues: CASSRRTGGGQPQHF. CDR3 in DNA: TGTGCCAGCAGCCGTCGGACAGGGGGCGGTCAGCCCCAGCATTTT. The chain has TRBV7-2 and TRBJ1-5; 11 bases are shared with TRBD1. The V and J ends lost 5 bases and 6 bases, in that order; junction bases with no gene match: 6. CDR3 length equals 15 residues. Germline V gene data show CDR1 as SGHTA and CDR2 as FQGNSA.